The sequence of this T cell receptor (beta chain) was determined in a study of blood T cell repertoires in COVID-19. TCRdb's copy holds only in-frame clones and misses some; the assay was immunoSEQ multiplex PCR. Of tens of thousands of clones listed, 72% are singletons. Seattle participants joined during active infection and were tracked over time. V was clipped by 0 bases and J by 2 bases, with 7 bases between them. Germline V CDR1 and CDR2: LGHDT, YNNKEL (reference sequence). CDR3 length: 14 residues. The chain joins TRBV3-1 (or the pseudogene TRBV3-2) to TRBJ2-5; the D gene is possibly TRBD2 (6 bases). This sequence was found in a woman in her seventies with COVID-19, enrolled during active disease. The sample was peripheral blood. The CDR3 coding sequence is TGTGCCAGCAGCCAAGAGGGAGGACAAGAGACCCAGTACTTC. It translates to CASSQEGGQETQYF.